The T cell receptor (beta chain) described here comes from a study of cytomegalovirus exposure and HLA in healthy donors. Study-wide results and caveats: In a later analysis, 15,000 to 20,000 TCR beta sequences were associated with HLA alleles at 0.05 false discovery rate. In a later analysis, the majority of CMV-associated beta chains seemingly showed HLA restriction.

The CDR3 consists of 14 residues. Losses at the gene ends were 6 bases for V and 3 bases for J; bases not matched to a gene: 8. From germline, CDR1 is SEHNR and CDR2 FQNEAQ (reference sequence). PCR used 60 Vbeta primers and 13 Jbeta primers. TCRdb keeps only in-frame clones here, not all; method: immunoSEQ multiplex PCR. The table shows fewer than 150,000 clones, with about 79% occurring only once. Donors likely had unrecorded immune exposures despite being nominally healthy when sampled. A note on this clone: Its antigen is not known.

This receptor was taken from a male donor in good health and CMV-seronegative. The J gene is TRBJ2-7, the V gene TRBV7-9; 7 bases line up with TRBD1. Sequenced material: PBMCs. CDR3 sequence: CASSSTGTDYEQYF. The DNA for the CDR3 is TGTGCCAGCAGTTCGACCGGGACAGACTACGAGCAGTACTTC.